The 17 T cell receptor beta chains in this list originate from one sample, sequenced in a study of spatial heterogeneity in lung cancer. One entry per CDR3 protein, called by TCRdb with MiXCR from the 5' RACE reads. The sample has about 16,000 distinct CDR3 sequences, over 6.5% seen once; the top ten hold roughly 32%. Described time point: sample taken at primary tumor resection. Whole RNA, which was extracted from tumor, nontumor lung tissue or frozen PBMC, was sequenced without any cell sorting. The sequenced sample was PBMCs, obtained at surgery. The receptors were gathered from a female donor with early-stage non-small cell lung cancer.

This CDR3 reads CASSLEFPPSSYNEQFF. The DNA of the CDR3 is TGTGCCAGCAGCTTAGAGTTCCCCCCGAGCTCCTACAATGAGCAGTTCTTC. The rearrangement uses TRBV7-8 and TRBJ2-1, with D unclear. Germline V gene sequence: CDR1 SGHVS, CDR2 FQNEAQ. Trimming left V 1 base short and J 0 bases short, with 13 bases between. The CDR3 has 17 amino acids.

This clonotype is termed medium-sized. The V gene is TRBV29-1, the J gene TRBJ2-7; 7 nucleotides agree with TRBD1. Germline values: CDR1 SQVTM, CDR2 ANQGSEA. With V trimmed by 6 bases and J by 10 bases, 9 bases remained unmatched. This CDR3 spans 11 amino acids. The CDR3 sequence: CSVSRDREQYF. The CDR3 DNA sequence: TGCAGCGTGTCCCGAGACAGGGAACAGTACTTC.

This clonotype has a count of ten or more. The rearrangement joins TRBV28 to TRBJ2-7; 7 bases are a match to TRBD1. After removal of 6 bases from V and 2 bases from J, the junction contained 13 bases not matched to a gene. The germline V gene has CDR1 MDHEN and CDR2 SYDVKM. CDR3 size: 16 residues. In DNA, the CDR3 is TGTGCCAGCAGCCGTCAGTTCGGACAGGCAACCTACGAGCAGTACTTC. Translated, it gives CASSRQFGQATYEQYF.

This clonotype was seen ten or more times. This chain uses TRBV7-9 with TRBJ1-5; possible D gene TRBD1, 5 bases. Per germline, CDR1 SEHNR and CDR2 FQNEAQ (reference sequence). There are 14 residues in the CDR3. The V and J ends lost 3 bases and 3 bases respectively, with 9 bases between them. The CDR3 protein is CASSFGGTNQPQHF. DNA for the CDR3: TGTGCCAGCAGCTTCGGGGGTACCAATCAGCCCCAGCATTTT.

This clonotype has at least ten counts. The genes are TRBV6-4 and TRBJ2-1; D assignment may be TRBD1 or TRBD2 (5 bases each). V was clipped by 4 bases and J by 4 bases, with 8 bases between them. There are 13 residues in the CDR3. Germline CDR1 reads MRHNA; CDR2 reads SNTAGT. CDR3 region: CASSVEGYNEQFF. The CDR3 nucleotides read TGTGCCAGCAGTGTAGAGGGGTACAATGAGCAGTTCTTC.

At least ten counts were recorded for this clonotype. The V gene is TRBV12-5, the J gene TRBJ2-1; 13 bases map to TRBD2. The CDR3 spans 16 residues. J lost 9 bases, V lost 0 bases, and 5 bases had no gene match. CDR1 and CDR2 (germline): LGHNT, FRNRAP. The CDR3 is CASGLVLAGGPGEQFF. DNA for the CDR3: TGTGCTAGTGGTTTGGTACTAGCGGGGGGGCCCGGTGAGCAGTTCTTC.

This clonotype has ten or more counts. This chain connects TRBV2 to TRBJ2-1, with 7 bases fitting TRBD2. The trim removed 5 bases at V and 7 bases at J, leaving 8 bases unmatched. This CDR3 contains 14 residues. Per the germline V gene, CDR1 is SNHLY and CDR2 is FYNNEI. CDR3 sequence reads: CASSRGGPENEQFF. CDR3 DNA: TGTGCCAGCAGTCGGGGAGGGCCGGAGAATGAGCAGTTCTTC.

This clonotype was seen many times. J is TRBJ1-6 and V is TRBV18; no clear D gene. The V end was cut by 2 bases, the J end by 5 bases, with 7 bases between. The germline V gene has CDR1 KGHSH and CDR2 LQKENI. This CDR3 region has 14 residues. The CDR3 sequence is CASSPTGNNSPLHF. The CDR3 bases are TGTGCCAGCTCACCAACGGGGAATAATTCACCCCTCCACTTT.

This clonotype was recorded a few times. This chain uses TRBV12-3 or TRBV12-4 with TRBJ1-4; D may be TRBD1 (5 bases). Trimming cost V 3 bases and J 7 bases, with 15 bases left between them. This CDR3 is 15 amino acids long. CDR3 nucleotide sequence: TGTGCCAGCAGTTTCGGGCAGGGCCGAGGTGAAAAACTGTTTTTT. Residues: CASSFGQGRGEKLFF.

This clonotype was observed a few times. Mismatch with germline at one junction end may stem from a read error. The V gene is TRBV19, the J gene TRBJ1-5, with 9 bases matching TRBD1. Germline assignment: CDR1 LNHDA and CDR2 SQIVND (reference sequence). The CDR3 length is 15 residues. In DNA, the CDR3 is TGTGCCAGTTGTATCACAGGGGGCGCGGGTCAGCCCCAGCATTTT. It is translated as CASCITGGAGQPQHF.

This clonotype was seen only a few times. V is TRBV21-1 and J is TRBJ2-5; TRBD2, the table's D call, was not compared with the DNA. TRBV21-1 is flagged as a pseudogene. CDR3 length: 16 amino acids. The CDR3 is CASSKARLAWQETQYF. CDR3 sequence (DNA): TGTGCCAGCAGCAAAGCCCGGCTAGCTTGGCAAGAGACCCAGTACTTC.

There are many counts of this clonotype. The CDR3 bases are TGTGCCAGCAGTCAACCCGGCGGTTACGAGCAGTACTTC. Protein product: CASSQPGGYEQYF. The V call is TRBV27, the J call TRBJ2-7; D gene uncertain. CDR3 length: 13 amino acids. The V gene's germline CDR1 is MNHEY and CDR2 SMNVEV (reference sequence). Trimming cost V 5 bases and J 4 bases, with 12 bases left between them.

Details on this clonotype: This may stem from a read error, because a much larger clone lies one nucleotide away. The chain recombines TRBV19 with TRBJ1-2, with a weak D call TRBD1 (5 bases). Germline V gene sequence: CDR1 LNHDA, CDR2 SQIVND (reference sequence). This CDR3 has 13 amino acids. CDR3 protein: CASGIYGADGYTF. CDR3 coding DNA: TGTGCCAGTGGTATTTACGGGGCCGATGGCTACACCTTC. The variable domain in full, with the rest retrieved from reference TRBV19 and TRBJ1-2, is DGGITQSPKYLFRKEGQNVTLSCEQNLNHDAMYWYRQDPGQGLRLIYYSQIVNDFQKGDIAEGYSVSREKKESFPLTVTSAQKNPTAFYLCASGIYGADGYTFGSGTRLTVV.

At least ten counts were recorded for this clonotype. The V and J genes are TRBV5-1 and TRBJ1-5; D might be TRBD1 (6 bases). Germline CDR1 SGHRS, CDR2 YFSETQ. This CDR3 spans 14 amino acids. Trimming took 4 bases from V and 5 from J, leaving 13 bases between them. CDR3 nucleotides: TGCGCCAGCAGCCCGGTGGGACATGATCAGCCCCAGCATTTT. Amino acid sequence: CASSPVGHDQPQHF.

This clonotype was counted at least ten times. The V call is TRBV7-3, the J call TRBJ2-7; 10 nucleotides match TRBD2. Losses at the gene ends were 11 bases for V and 4 bases for J; bases not matched to a gene: 8. The CDR3 runs to 13 residues. From germline, CDR1 is SGHTA and CDR2 FQGTGA. CDR3 bases: TGTGCCTCGAAGGGACTAGCGCAATACGAGCAGTACTTC. Translated, it gives CASKGLAQYEQYF.

This clonotype was observed many times. The chain links TRBV24-1 to TRBJ1-2; 9 positions agree with TRBD1. This CDR3 contains 15 residues. The germline V gene has CDR1 KGHDR and CDR2 SFDVKD. The junction had 10 bases not matched to a gene; V was cut back by 4 bases and J by 8 bases. The CDR3 reads CATSDPSGTGIGYTF. The CDR3 bases are TGTGCCACCAGTGACCCTTCCGGGACAGGGATCGGCTACACCTTC.

This clonotype rates as medium-sized. The chain couples TRBV15 to TRBJ2-5; 8 nucleotides match TRBD1. There are 15 residues in the CDR3. From germline, CDR1 is LNHNV and CDR2 YYDKDF (reference sequence). V gave up 5 bases and J gave up 0 bases; unmatched junction bases: 5. The CDR3 sequence: CATSGGTGHQETQYF. The CDR3 nucleotides are TGTGCCACCAGCGGCGGGACAGGACACCAAGAGACCCAGTACTTC.